These T cell receptor beta chains were read from a single sample in a study of blood T cell repertoires in COVID-19. TCRdb's copy holds only in-frame clones and misses some; the assay was immunoSEQ multiplex PCR. There are fewer than 250,000 clones in the sample; about 86% occur only once, and about 2% lies in the top ten. Sequencing was carried out using peripheral blood. The source is a woman aged 45-65 years with acute or convalescent COVID-19. CDR3s include the opening cysteine and the closing phenylalanine or tryptophan. Each record gives: J gene, V gene, D gene, CDR3 DNA, CDR3 protein. The D gene is left open where the match is weak.

TRBJ2-3 | TRBV12-3/TRBV12-4 | - | TGTGCCAGCAACACAGGGATCTATACGCAGTATTTT | CASNTGIYTQYF
TRBJ2-7 | TRBV15 | - | TGTGCCACCAGCGAAGGACTACAGGCGTCCTACGAGCAGTACTTC | CATSEGLQASYEQYF
TRBJ2-3 | TRBV27 | TRBD2 | TGTGCCAGCAGTTTAAGAGCGGGGGGATCAGATACGCAGTATTTT | CASSLRAGGSDTQYF
TRBJ1-2 | TRBV2 | TRBD1 | TGTGCCAGCAGACCGACAGGGCTCAGCTATGGCTACACCTTC | CASRPTGLSYGYTF
TRBJ2-5 | TRBV5-8 | TRBD1 | TGTGCCAGCAGCTTGGGACAGGGAAAGGAGACCCAGTACTTC | CASSLGQGKETQYF
TRBJ1-5 | TRBV5-6 | - | TGTGCCAGCAGCTTAGAGGGGGTTAGCAATCAGCCCCAGCATTTT | CASSLEGVSNQPQHF
TRBJ2-7 | TRBV7-8 | TRBD2 | TGTGCCAGCAGCACGGGACTAGGGGGTATTGAGCAGTACTTC | CASSTGLGGIEQYF
TRBJ2-5 | TRBV10-3 | - | TGTGCCATCAGCCAGGGTTCCCAAGAGACCCAGTACTTC | CAISQGSQETQYF
TRBJ2-3 | TRBV4-3 | TRBD2 | TGCGCCAGCAGCTCACGGACTAGCGGGAGTGGCACAGATACGCAGTATTTT | CASSSRTSGSGTDTQYF
TRBJ2-3 | TRBV10-2 | TRBD2 | TGCGCCAGCAGAGCTAGCGGGATAACAGATACGCAGTATTTT | CASRASGITDTQYF
TRBJ2-3 | TRBV6-2/TRBV6-3 | TRBD2 | TGTGCCAGCAGTTACATCGGGCTAGCGGCGCAGTATTTT | CASSYIGLAAQYF
TRBJ1-4 | TRBV5-1 | TRBD1 | TGCGCCAGCAGCAGGGGACAGGGGGGTGAAAAACTGTTTTTT | CASSRGQGGEKLFF
TRBJ2-7 | TRBV9 | TRBD1 | TGTGCCAGCAGCCCACAGGGGGAGGAGCAGTACTTC | CASSPQGEEQYF
TRBJ2-1 | TRBV5-6 | TRBD2 | TGTGCCAGCAGTAACGGACTAGCCGATGAGCAGTTCTTC | CASSNGLADEQFF
TRBJ2-5 | TRBV19 | TRBD1 | TGTGCCAGTAGTACGACTGGGACAGGCCGTGAGACCCAGTACTTC | CASSTTGTGRETQYF
TRBJ2-7 | TRBV18 | TRBD1 | TGTGCCAGCTCACCCGATATTGGACAGGGGACATACGAGCAGTACTTC | CASSPDIGQGTYEQYF
TRBJ2-5 | TRBV5-1 | TRBD2 | TGCGCCAGCAGCCTTGGACTAGCGGCTCTCCAAGAGACCCAGTACTTC | CASSLGLAALQETQYF